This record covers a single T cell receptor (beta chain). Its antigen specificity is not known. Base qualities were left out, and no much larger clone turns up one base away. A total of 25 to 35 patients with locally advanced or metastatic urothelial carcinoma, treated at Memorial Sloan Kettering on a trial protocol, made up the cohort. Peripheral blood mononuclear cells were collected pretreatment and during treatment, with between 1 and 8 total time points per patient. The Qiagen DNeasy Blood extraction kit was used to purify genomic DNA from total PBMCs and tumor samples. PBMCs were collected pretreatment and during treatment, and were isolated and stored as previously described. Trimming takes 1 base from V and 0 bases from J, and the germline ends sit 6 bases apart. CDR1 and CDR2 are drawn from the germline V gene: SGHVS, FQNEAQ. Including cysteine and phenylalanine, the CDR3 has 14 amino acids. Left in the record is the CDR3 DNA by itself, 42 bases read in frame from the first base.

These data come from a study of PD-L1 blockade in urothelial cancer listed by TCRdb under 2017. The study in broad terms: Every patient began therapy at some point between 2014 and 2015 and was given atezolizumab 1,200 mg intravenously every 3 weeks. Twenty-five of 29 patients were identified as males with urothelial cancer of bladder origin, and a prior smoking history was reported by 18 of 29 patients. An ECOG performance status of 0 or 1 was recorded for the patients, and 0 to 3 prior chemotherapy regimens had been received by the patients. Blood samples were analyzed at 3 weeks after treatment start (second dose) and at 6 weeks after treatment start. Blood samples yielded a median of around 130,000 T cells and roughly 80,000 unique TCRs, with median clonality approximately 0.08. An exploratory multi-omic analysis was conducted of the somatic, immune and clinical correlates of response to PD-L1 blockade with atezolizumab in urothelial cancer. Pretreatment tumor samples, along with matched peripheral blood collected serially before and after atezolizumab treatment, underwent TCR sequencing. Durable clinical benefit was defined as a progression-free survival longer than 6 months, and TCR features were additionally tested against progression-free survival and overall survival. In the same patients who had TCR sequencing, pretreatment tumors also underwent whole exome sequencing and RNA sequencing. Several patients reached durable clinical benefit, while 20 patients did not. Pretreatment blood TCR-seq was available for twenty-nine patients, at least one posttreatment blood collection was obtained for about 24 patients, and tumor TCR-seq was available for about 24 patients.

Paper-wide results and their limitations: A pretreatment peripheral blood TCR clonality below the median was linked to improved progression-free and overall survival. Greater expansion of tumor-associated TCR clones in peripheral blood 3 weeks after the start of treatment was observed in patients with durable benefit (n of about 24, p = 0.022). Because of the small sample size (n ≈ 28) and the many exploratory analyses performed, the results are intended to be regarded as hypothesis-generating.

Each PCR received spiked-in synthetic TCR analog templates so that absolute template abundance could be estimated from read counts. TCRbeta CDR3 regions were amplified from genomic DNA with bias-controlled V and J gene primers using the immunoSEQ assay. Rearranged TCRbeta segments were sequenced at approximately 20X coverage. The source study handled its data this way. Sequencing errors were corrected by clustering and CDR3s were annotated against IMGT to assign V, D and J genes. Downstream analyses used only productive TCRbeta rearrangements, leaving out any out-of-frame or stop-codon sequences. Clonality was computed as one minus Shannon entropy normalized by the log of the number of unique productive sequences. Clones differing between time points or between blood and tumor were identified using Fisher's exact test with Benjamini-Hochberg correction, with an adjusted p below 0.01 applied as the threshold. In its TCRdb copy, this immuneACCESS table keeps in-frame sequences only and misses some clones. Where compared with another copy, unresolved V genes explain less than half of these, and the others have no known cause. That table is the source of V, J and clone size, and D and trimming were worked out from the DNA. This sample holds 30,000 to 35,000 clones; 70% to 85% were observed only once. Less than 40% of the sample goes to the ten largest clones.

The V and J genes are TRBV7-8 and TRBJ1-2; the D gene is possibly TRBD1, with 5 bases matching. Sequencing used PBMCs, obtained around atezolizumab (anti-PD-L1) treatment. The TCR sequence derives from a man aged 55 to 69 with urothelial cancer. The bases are TGTGCCAGCAGCTTAGAGGGGTCTAACTATGGCTACACCTTC. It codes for CASSLEGSNYGYTF.